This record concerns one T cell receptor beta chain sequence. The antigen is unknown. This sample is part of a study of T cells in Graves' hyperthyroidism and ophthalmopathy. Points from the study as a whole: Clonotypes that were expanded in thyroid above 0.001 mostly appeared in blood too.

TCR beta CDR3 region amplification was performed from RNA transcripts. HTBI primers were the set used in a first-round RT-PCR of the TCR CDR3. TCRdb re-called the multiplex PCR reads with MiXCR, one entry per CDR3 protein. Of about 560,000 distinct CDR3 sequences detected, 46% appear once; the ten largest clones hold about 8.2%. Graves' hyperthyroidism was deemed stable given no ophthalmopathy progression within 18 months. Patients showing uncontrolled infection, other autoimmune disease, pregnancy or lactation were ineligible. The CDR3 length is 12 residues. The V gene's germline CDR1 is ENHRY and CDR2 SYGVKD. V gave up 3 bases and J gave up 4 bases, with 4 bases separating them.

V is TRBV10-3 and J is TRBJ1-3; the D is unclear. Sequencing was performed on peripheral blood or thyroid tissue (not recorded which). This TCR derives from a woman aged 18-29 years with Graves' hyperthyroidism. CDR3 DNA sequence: TGTGCCATCAGTGAAACGGGAAACACCATATATTTT. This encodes CAISETGNTIYF.